These 25 T cell receptor beta chains were all obtained from the same sample, sequenced in a study of T cells in Graves' hyperthyroidism and ophthalmopathy (dated by TCRdb to the late 2010s). The library was produced with multiplex PCR. Sequencing instrument: Illumina HiSeq 2000. The TCR beta CDR3 regions were amplified from the RNA transcripts. The TCR CDR3 was subjected to a first round of RT-PCR using the HTBI primer set and the Qiagen OneStep RT-PCR kit. The public reads were reanalyzed by TCRdb: fastp trimming at Q25, MiXCR alignment, in-frame beta chains only. For every CDR3 protein sequence, its rows merge into one entry that carries the most common genes and DNA. In all, the sample holds about 290,000 distinct CDR3 sequences, and 16% of those were seen once. The ten largest make up 33% of the sample. Sequencing was done on a sample of blood. Every receptor here comes from a man aged 25-45 years with Graves' hyperthyroidism.

The V gene is TRBV12-3 or TRBV12-4, the J gene TRBJ2-5; D gene uncertain. This CDR3 comprises 13 residues. Trimming shortened V by 8 bases and J by 5 bases, and 15 bases separated the two germline ends. The CDR3 DNA follows: TGTGCCAGCGGCGCCCTCCGTTTTGAGACCCAGTACTTC. This gives the protein CASGALRFETQYF.

The chain combines TRBV5-4 with TRBJ2-3, with D tentatively TRBD1 (6 bases). Trimming took 4 bases from V and 2 from J, leaving 20 bases between them. CDR3 length: 17 amino acids. Germline CDR1 SGHNT, CDR2 YYREEE (reference sequence). CDR3: CASSRKQGPTITDTQYF. The CDR3 coding sequence is TGTGCCAGCAGCCGAAAACAGGGACCTACGATCACAGATACGCAGTATTTT.

This clonotype occurred many times. The genes are TRBV5-6 and TRBJ2-7, with 10 bases identical to TRBD1. CDR3 length: 16 residues. Germline assignment: CDR1 SGHDT and CDR2 YYEEEE. The J segment lost 3 bases and the V segment lost 0 bases, leaving 6 bases of the junction unmatched. The CDR3 sequence: CASSLERGTGVYEQYF. The CDR3 DNA reads as TGTGCCAGCAGCTTGGAGCGGGGGACAGGGGTCTACGAGCAGTACTTC.

The rearrangement uses TRBV7-8 and TRBJ1-1; a weak D match, TRBD1 (6 bases). In germline, CDR1 is SGHVS, CDR2 FQNEAQ. The CDR3 runs to 16 residues. Trimming left V 3 bases short and J 6 bases short, with 20 bases between. The CDR3 reads CASSFRPGHWGAEAFF. In nucleotides, the CDR3 is TGTGCCAGCAGCTTCAGACCGGGACATTGGGGCGCTGAAGCTTTCTTT.

This clonotype was seen repeatedly, ten times or more. The chain is built from TRBV2 and TRBJ2-7; D is unresolved. Trimming cost V 8 bases and J 4 bases, with 12 bases left between them. Germline assignment: CDR1 SNHLY and CDR2 FYNNEI. The length of the CDR3 is 12 residues. CDR3 sequence: CASSEPEYEQYF. Here the CDR3 DNA reads TGTGCCAGCTCAGAACCGGAATACGAGCAGTACTTC.

This clonotype was recorded many times. The chain carries TRBV28 and TRBJ2-1, with 7 bases lining up with TRBD1. CDR3 length: 15 residues. CDR1 is MDHEN and CDR2 is SYDVKM in the germline V gene. V lost 6 bases, J lost 8 bases, and 13 bases stayed unmatched. The CDR3 DNA reads TGTGCCAGCAGGCTTCGGGGACAGTTGCTCCATGAGCAGTTCTTC. Translated, it gives CASRLRGQLLHEQFF. Full variable domain (remainder filled in from reference TRBV28 and TRBJ2-1): DVKVTQSSRYLVKRTGEKVFLECVQDMDHENMFWYRQDPGLGLRLIYFSYDVKMKEKGDIPEGYSVSREKKERFSLILESASTNQTSMYLCASRLRGQLLHEQFFGPGTRLTVL.

A few counts support this clonotype. The rearrangement joins TRBV5-4 to TRBJ2-3; possibly TRBD2 for D (5 bases). This CDR3 comprises 15 residues. Trimming removed 3 bases at V and 1 base at J, with 12 bases between. Germline V gives CDR1 SGHNT, CDR2 YYREEE (reference sequence). Here the CDR3 DNA reads TGTGCCAGCAGCTCTGGATGGCGGGGCACAGATACGCAGTATTTT. Protein sequence: CASSSGWRGTDTQYF.

The chain has TRBV2 and TRBJ2-5, with a tentative D call TRBD1 (5 bases). Germline V gene sequence: CDR1 SNHLY, CDR2 FYNNEI. The CDR3 consists of 17 residues. Trimming shortened V by 4 bases and J by 4 bases, and 22 bases separated the two germline ends. The CDR3 reads CASSARDGGSGSETQYF. CDR3 bases: TGTGCCAGCAGTGCTAGAGATGGCGGTTCAGGGTCAGAGACCCAGTACTTC.

The chain carries TRBV9 and TRBJ2-1; TRBD2 agrees at 12 bases. Judging by the DNA end, TRBJ2-7 fits better; the J call may be wrong. Germline loops: CDR1 SGDLS, CDR2 YYNGEE. The CDR3 is made up of 19 amino acids. The CDR3 DNA reads as TGTGCCAGCAGCGTAGACCTAGCGGGAGGGCCGGGGGGGTACAATGAGCAGTACTTC. Its translation: CASSVDLAGGPGGYNEQYF.

This clonotype was seen at least ten times. The CDR3 reads CASSLDGGGTQYF. The CDR3 bases are TGTGCCAGCAGTTTAGATGGTGGGGGGACCCAGTACTTC. The chain links TRBV12-3 or TRBV12-4 to TRBJ2-5; D tentatively reads TRBD1 or TRBD2 (5 bases each). The V and J ends lost 1 base and 7 bases respectively, with 10 bases between them. This CDR3 spans 13 amino acids.

This clonotype was picked up many times. One junction end disagrees with the germline gene, perhaps due to a read error. J is TRBJ1-5 and V is TRBV7-9; D is possibly TRBD1 (5 bases). CDR1 SEHNR and CDR2 FQNEAQ come from the germline V gene (reference sequence). There are 15 residues in the CDR3. The CDR3 reads CASSLDGGSYQPQHF. CDR3 coding DNA: TGTGCCAGCAGCTTAGATGGGGGTAGCTATCAGCCCCAGCATTTT.

With respect to this clonotype: This could be a read error, since a much larger clone is one nucleotide away. The chain carries TRBV28 and TRBJ2-1; D gene uncertain. V was clipped by 4 bases and J by 0 bases, with 4 bases between them. Germline loops: CDR1 MDHEN, CDR2 SYDVKM. This CDR3 has 13 residues. DNA for the CDR3: TGTGCCAGCAGTTACTACTCCTACAATGAGCAGTTCTTC. It encodes CASSYYSYNEQFF.

This clonotype was counted many times. The chain recombines TRBV18 with TRBJ2-5; no definite D call. Per germline, CDR1 KGHSH and CDR2 LQKENI. V was cut by 0 bases and J by 3 bases, with 11 bases left in between. The CDR3 consists of 15 residues. The CDR3: CASSPPLVREETQYF. The CDR3 nucleotides are TGTGCCAGCTCACCACCTTTGGTTCGGGAAGAGACCCAGTACTTC.

This clonotype was detected only a few times. V gene TRBV30 combines with J gene TRBJ2-6; the D gene could be TRBD1 or TRBD2 (5 bases each). Trimming cost V 1 base and J 4 bases, with 8 bases left between them. This CDR3 comprises 14 residues. Germline values: CDR1 GTSNPN, CDR2 SVGIG (reference sequence). As DNA, the CDR3 is TGTGCCTGGAGTGCGGGGCAGGGGGCCAACGTCCTGACTTTC. Amino acids: CAWSAGQGANVLTF.

This clonotype was counted many times. The chain recombines TRBV5-1 with TRBJ2-3; 9 nucleotides agree with TRBD1. Per germline, CDR1 SGHRS and CDR2 YFSETQ. The length of the CDR3 is 16 residues. V was clipped by 3 bases and J by 4 bases; unmatched bases: 9. The CDR3 loop reads CASSSGQGSIADTQYF. CDR3 DNA: TGCGCCAGCAGCTCCGGACAGGGGAGTATCGCAGATACGCAGTATTTT.

The chain is built from TRBV25-1 and TRBJ2-5; 7 bases line up with TRBD1. This CDR3 contains 14 residues. The V and J ends lost 4 bases and 3 bases, in that order; junction bases with no gene match: 5. Per germline, CDR1 MGHDK and CDR2 SYGVNS. CDR3 region: CASSATGNEETQYF. Written as DNA, the CDR3 is TGTGCCAGCAGTGCGACAGGGAACGAAGAGACCCAGTACTTC.

This clonotype was observed a few times. The rearrangement uses TRBV7-8 and TRBJ1-3; D is undetermined. The V end was cut by 4 bases, the J end by 0 bases, with 10 bases between. Germline V gene data show CDR1 as SGHVS and CDR2 as FQNEAQ. The CDR3 contains 15 residues. The CDR3 DNA reads as TGTGCCAGCAGCTCGGACGGCTACTCTGGAAACACCATATATTTT. It is translated as CASSSDGYSGNTIYF.

This clonotype showed up just a few times. The rearrangement links TRBV6-1 to TRBJ2-1, with a weak D call TRBD2 (6 bases). The germline gives CDR1 MNHNS, CDR2 SASEGT. The length of the CDR3 is 13 residues. The germline V and J ends were trimmed by 7 bases and 0 bases, with 7 bases remaining between them. The CDR3 here is CASTGSSYNEQFF. DNA of the CDR3: TGTGCCAGCACCGGGAGCTCCTACAATGAGCAGTTCTTC.

This clonotype was detected ten times or more. The CDR3, as DNA: TGTGCCAGCTGTCGGGCAGGCTACGAGCAGTACTTC. Amino acids: CASCRAGYEQYF. The chain has TRBV28 and TRBJ2-7, with D unresolved. The CDR3 spans 12 residues. Germline CDR1 and CDR2: MDHEN and SYDVKM. Between the trimmed V and J ends, which lost 8 bases and 3 bases, there was a span of 11 bases.

This clonotype has a count of ten or more. V gene TRBV6-1 combines with J gene TRBJ1-5; D is unresolved. The CDR3 sequence is 12 residues long. Germline assignment: CDR1 MNHNS and CDR2 SASEGT. Deletions cut 8 bases from V and 0 bases from J, with 5 bases between. For the CDR3, the DNA is TGTGCCAGCGGTCGTAGCAATCAGCCCCAGCATTTT. Residues: CASGRSNQPQHF.

This clonotype was observed many times. The chain links TRBV5-5 to TRBJ2-5; D not resolved. V gave up 6 bases and J gave up 0 bases, with 12 bases separating them. The CDR3 is 14 amino acids. CDR1 is SGHKS and CDR2 is YYEKEE in the germline V gene (reference sequence). The CDR3 reads CASTRSVNQETQYF. CDR3 DNA sequence: TGTGCCAGCACCCGGTCGGTGAACCAAGAGACCCAGTACTTC.

There are a few counts of this clonotype. The rearrangement uses TRBV11-3 and TRBJ2-5, with D unclear. Germline CDR1 and CDR2: SGHNT and YENEEA. V dropped 2 bases and J dropped 3 bases, with 10 bases sitting between them. The CDR3 spans 14 residues. The CDR3 sequence: CASSLTWSEETQYF. The CDR3 nucleotides read TGTGCCAGCAGCTTAACTTGGTCGGAAGAGACCCAGTACTTC. The full variable domain, completed using reference TRBV11-3 and TRBJ2-5, is EAGVVQSPRYKIIEKKQPVAFWCNPISGHNTLYWYLQNLGQGPELLIRYENEEAVDDSQLPKDRFSAERLKGVDSTLKIQPAELGDSAVYLCASSLTWSEETQYFGPGTRLLVL.

This clonotype came up a few times. This sequence joins TRBV5-1 and TRBJ2-5; TRBD2 agrees at 9 bases. The CDR3 is made up of 17 amino acids. Germline lookup yields CDR1 SGHRS and CDR2 YFSETQ. Germline trimming cut 4 bases from V and 5 bases from J; bases unmatched to any gene: 15. CDR3 protein: CASSPVPSGTRRETQYF. The CDR3, as DNA: TGCGCCAGCAGCCCAGTCCCTAGCGGGACTCGGCGGGAGACCCAGTACTTC.

This clonotype was seen many times. This chain joins TRBV5-1 and TRBJ1-1; D remains unclear. The CDR3 is 15 residues long. V lost 0 bases and J lost 3, with 12 bases in between. From germline, CDR1 is SGHRS and CDR2 YFSETQ. As DNA, the CDR3 is TGCGCCAGCAGCTTGGGGTCCCCCGGGGACACTGAAGCTTTCTTT. This gives the protein CASSLGSPGDTEAFF.

The gene calls are TRBV30 and TRBJ1-1, with D possibly TRBD1 on 5 matching bases. The CDR3 runs 13 residues. Per germline, CDR1 GTSNPN and CDR2 SVGIG (reference sequence). V was clipped by 5 bases and J by 7 bases, with 17 bases between them. The CDR3: CAWQRRGDGEAFF. The CDR3 bases are TGTGCCTGGCAACGTCGCGGGGACGGTGAAGCTTTCTTT.